What follows is one T cell receptor (beta chain) and its context. The data were produced by immunoSEQ multiplex PCR, yet TCRdb's version contains in-frame clones alone and is incomplete. The profile shows some 2.4 million clones, 93% of them singletons. The sample originates from a study of shared clonotypes between healthy human individuals. The CD4+ fraction was divided into a CD45RA+ naive subset and a CD45RA-negative memory subset. Material: naive CD4+ T cells from PBMCs. Subset in this sample: CD45RA+ positively selected. This receptor was identified in a man younger than 35 in good health. Some clones in this sample may be carry-over from other donors' samples.

CDR3 in DNA: TGTGCCAGCAGCGATGCGGGGGAAAAACTGTTTTTT. Its protein product is CASSDAGEKLFF. The chain carries TRBV5-4 and TRBJ1-4, with D unclear. CDR1 SGHNT and CDR2 YYREEE come from the germline V gene (reference sequence). CDR3 size: 12 residues. V lost 4 bases and J lost 8, with 9 bases in between. The whole variable domain, remainder taken from reference TRBV5-4 and TRBJ1-4, is ETGVTQSPTHLIKTRGQQVTLRCSSQSGHNTVSWYQQALGQGPQFIFQYYREEENGRGNFPPRFSGLQFPNYSSELNVNALELDDSALYLCASSDAGEKLFFGSGTQLSVL.